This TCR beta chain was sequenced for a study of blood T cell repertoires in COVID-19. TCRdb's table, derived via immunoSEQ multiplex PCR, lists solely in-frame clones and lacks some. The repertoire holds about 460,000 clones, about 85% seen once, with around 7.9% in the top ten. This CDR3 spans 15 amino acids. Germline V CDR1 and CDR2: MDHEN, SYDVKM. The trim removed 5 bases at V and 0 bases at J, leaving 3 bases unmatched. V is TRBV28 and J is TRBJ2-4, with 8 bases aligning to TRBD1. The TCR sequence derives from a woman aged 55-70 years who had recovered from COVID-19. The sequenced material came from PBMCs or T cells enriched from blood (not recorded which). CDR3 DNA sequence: TGTGCCAGCAGTACAGGGGGACTAGCCAAAAACATTCAGTACTTC. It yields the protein CASSTGGLAKNIQYF.